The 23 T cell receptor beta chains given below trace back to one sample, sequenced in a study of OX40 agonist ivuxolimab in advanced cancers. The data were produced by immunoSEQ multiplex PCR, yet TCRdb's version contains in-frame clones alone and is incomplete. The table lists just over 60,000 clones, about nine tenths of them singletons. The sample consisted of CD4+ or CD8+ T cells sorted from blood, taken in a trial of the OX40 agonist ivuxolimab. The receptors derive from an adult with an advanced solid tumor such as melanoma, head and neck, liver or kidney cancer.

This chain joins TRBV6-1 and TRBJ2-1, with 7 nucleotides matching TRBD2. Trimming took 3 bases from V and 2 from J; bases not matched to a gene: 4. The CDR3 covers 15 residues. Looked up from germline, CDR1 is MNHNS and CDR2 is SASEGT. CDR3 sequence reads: CASSEEAGTYNEQFF. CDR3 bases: TGTGCCAGCAGTGAGGAAGCGGGAACCTACAATGAGCAGTTCTTC.

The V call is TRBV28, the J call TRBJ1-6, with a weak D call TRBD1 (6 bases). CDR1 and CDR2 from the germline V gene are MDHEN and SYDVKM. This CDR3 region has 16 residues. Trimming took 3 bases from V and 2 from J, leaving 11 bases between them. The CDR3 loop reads CASSLGASPYNSPLHF. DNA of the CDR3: TGTGCCAGCAGTTTGGGGGCCTCGCCCTATAATTCACCCCTCCACTTT.

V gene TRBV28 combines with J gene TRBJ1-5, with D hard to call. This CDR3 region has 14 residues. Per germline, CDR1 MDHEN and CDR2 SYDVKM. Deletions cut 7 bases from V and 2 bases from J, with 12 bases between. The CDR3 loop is CASISEWGNQPQHF. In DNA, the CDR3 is TGTGCCAGCATTAGTGAGTGGGGCAATCAGCCCCAGCATTTT.

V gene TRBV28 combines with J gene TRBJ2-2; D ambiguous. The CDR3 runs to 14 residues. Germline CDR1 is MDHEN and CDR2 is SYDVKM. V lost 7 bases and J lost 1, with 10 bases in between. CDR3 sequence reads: CASKLRQNTGELFF. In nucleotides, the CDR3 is TGTGCCAGCAAGTTGCGACAGAACACCGGGGAGCTGTTTTTT.

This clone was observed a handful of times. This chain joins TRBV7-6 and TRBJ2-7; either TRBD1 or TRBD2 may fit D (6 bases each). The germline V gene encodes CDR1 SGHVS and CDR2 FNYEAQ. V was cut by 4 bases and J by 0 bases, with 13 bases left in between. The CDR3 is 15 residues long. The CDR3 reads CASSSRGAGSYEQYF. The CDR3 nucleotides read TGTGCCAGCAGCTCAAGGGGGGCAGGCTCCTACGAGCAGTACTTC.

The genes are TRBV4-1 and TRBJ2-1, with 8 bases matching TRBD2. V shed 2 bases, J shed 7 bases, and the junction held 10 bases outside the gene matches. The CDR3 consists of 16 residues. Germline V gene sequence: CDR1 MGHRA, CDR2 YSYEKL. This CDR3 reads CASSQRVGTSGNEQFF. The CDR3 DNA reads TGCGCCAGCAGCCAACGAGTTGGTACTAGCGGAAATGAGCAGTTCTTC.

In DNA, the CDR3 is TGTGCCAGTAGTCCGGACAGGGGCCCTCCACAGCCCCAGCATTTT. Encoded protein: CASSPDRGPPQPQHF. The V and J genes are TRBV19 and TRBJ1-5; 9 bases are shared with TRBD1. Germline CDR1 is LNHDA and CDR2 is SQIVND (reference sequence). This CDR3 is 15 amino acids long. After removal of 5 bases from V and 7 bases from J, the junction contained 9 bases not matched to a gene.

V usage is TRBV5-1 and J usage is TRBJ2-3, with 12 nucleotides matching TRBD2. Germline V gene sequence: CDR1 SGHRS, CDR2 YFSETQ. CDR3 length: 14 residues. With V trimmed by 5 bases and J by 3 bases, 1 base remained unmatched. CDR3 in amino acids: CASRGTSGTDTQYF. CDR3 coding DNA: TGCGCCAGCAGGGGGACTAGCGGGACAGATACGCAGTATTTT.

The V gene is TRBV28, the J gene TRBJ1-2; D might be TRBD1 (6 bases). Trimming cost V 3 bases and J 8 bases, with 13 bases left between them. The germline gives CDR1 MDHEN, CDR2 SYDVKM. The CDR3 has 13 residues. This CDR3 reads CASSLGAGYGYTF. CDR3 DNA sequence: TGTGCCAGCAGTTTGGGGGCAGGGTACGGCTACACCTTC.

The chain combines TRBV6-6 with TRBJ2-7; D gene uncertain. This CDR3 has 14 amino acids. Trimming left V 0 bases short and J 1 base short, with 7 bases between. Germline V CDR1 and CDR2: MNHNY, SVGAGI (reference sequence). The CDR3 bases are TGTGCCAGCAGTTACTCGACGAGTTCCTACGAGCAGTACTTC. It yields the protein CASSYSTSSYEQYF.

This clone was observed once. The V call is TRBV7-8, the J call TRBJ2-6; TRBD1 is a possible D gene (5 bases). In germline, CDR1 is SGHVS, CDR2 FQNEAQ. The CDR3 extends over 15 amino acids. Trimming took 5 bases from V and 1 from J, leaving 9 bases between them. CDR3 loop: CASSRSGSGANVLTF. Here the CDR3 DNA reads TGTGCCAGCAGCCGCTCAGGGTCTGGGGCCAACGTCCTGACTTTC.

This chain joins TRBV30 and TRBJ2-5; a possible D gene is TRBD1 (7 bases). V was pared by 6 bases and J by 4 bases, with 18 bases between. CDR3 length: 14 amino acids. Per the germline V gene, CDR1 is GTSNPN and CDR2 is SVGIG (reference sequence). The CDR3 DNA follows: TGTGCCTGCGGGGAGGACAGGAGGGGAGAGACCCAGTACTTC. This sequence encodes CACGEDRRGETQYF.

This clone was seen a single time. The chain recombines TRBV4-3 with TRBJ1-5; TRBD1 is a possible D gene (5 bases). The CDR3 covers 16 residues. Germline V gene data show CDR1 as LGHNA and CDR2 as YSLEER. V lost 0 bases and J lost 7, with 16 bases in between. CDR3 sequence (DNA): TGCGCCAGCAGCCAAGATAATGCGGCAGGGAACCAGCCCCAGCATTTT. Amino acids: CASSQDNAAGNQPQHF.

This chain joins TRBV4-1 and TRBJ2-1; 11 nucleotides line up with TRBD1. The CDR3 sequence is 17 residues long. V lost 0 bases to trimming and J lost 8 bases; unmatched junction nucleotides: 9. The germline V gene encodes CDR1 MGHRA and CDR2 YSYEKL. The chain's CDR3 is CASSQDRRTGGKDEQFF. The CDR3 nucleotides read TGCGCCAGCAGCCAAGATCGAAGGACAGGGGGCAAGGATGAGCAGTTCTTC.

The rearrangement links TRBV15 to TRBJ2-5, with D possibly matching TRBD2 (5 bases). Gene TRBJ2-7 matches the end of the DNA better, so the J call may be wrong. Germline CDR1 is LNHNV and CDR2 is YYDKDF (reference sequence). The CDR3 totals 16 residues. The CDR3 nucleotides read TGTGCCACCAGCAGAGTGTTAGGGAGAATGCCCTACGAGCAGTACTTC. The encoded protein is CATSRVLGRMPYEQYF.

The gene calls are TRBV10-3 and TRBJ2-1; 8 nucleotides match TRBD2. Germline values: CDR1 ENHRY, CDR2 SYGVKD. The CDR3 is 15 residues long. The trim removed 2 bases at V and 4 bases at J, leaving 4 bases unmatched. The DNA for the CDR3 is TGTGCCATCAGTGAGACTAGCGGCGGATACAATGAGCAGTTCTTC. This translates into CAISETSGGYNEQFF.

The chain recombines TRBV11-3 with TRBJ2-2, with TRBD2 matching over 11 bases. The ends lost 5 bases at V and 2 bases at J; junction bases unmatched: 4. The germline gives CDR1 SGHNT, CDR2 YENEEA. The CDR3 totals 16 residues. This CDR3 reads CASSTGTSGNTGELFF. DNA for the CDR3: TGTGCCAGCAGCACTGGGACTAGCGGCAACACCGGGGAGCTGTTTTTT.

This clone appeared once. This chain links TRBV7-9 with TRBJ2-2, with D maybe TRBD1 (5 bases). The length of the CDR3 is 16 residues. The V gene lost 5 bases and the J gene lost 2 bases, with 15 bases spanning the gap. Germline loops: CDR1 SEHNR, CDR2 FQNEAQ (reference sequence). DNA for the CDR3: TGTGCCAGCAGCATCCCCAGGGCCACTAACACCGGGGAGCTGTTTTTT. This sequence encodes CASSIPRATNTGELFF.

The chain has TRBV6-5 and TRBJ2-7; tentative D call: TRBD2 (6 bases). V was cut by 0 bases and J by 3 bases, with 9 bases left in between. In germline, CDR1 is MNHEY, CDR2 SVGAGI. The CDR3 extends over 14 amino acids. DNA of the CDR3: TGTGCCAGCAGTTACTCACGGGAGTACTACGAGCAGTACTTC. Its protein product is CASSYSREYYEQYF.

The CDR3 DNA is TGTGCCAGCAGCCAGGGCCTCTACGAGCAGTACTTC. Translated, it gives CASSQGLYEQYF. The chain uses TRBV7-2 and TRBJ2-7, with D tentatively TRBD1 (5 bases). The CDR3 runs 12 residues. Germline values: CDR1 SGHTA, CDR2 FQGNSA. The V end lost 5 bases, the J end lost 3 bases, and 8 bases lay between the germline ends.

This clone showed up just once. CDR3 residues: CASSLLAGTNTGELFF. The CDR3 DNA follows: TGTGCCAGCAGTTTATTGGCGGGAACGAACACCGGGGAGCTGTTTTTT. The rearrangement links TRBV28 to TRBJ2-2; tentative D call: TRBD2 (6 bases). Trimming shortened V by 1 base and J by 0 bases, and 9 bases separated the two germline ends. The V gene's germline CDR1 is MDHEN and CDR2 SYDVKM. This CDR3 is built from 16 residues. Complete variable domain (other parts from reference TRBV28 and TRBJ2-2): DVKVTQSSRYLVKRTGEKVFLECVQDMDHENMFWYRQDPGLGLRLIYFSYDVKMKEKGDIPEGYSVSREKKERFSLILESASTNQTSMYLCASSLLAGTNTGELFFGEGSRLTVL.

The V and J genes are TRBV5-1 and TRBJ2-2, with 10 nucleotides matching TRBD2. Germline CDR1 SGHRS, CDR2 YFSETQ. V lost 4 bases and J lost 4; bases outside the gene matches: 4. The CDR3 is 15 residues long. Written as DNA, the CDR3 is TGCGCCAGCAGCGACAGGACTAGCGGCACCGGGGAGCTGTTTTTT. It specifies CASSDRTSGTGELFF.

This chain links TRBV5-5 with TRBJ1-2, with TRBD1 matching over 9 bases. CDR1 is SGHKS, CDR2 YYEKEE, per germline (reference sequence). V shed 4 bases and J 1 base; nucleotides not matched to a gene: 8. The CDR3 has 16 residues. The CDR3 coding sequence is TGTGCCAGCAGCACCCCCGGGACAGGGTTTAACTATGGCTACACCTTC. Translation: CASSTPGTGFNYGYTF.